This TCR beta chain came from a study of blood T cell repertoires in COVID-19. Study-level information: PBMCs, B-cell-depleted T cells, or T cells provided the cDNA or gDNA that made up the material.

This CDR3 contains 14 residues. Germline V CDR1 and CDR2: MNHEY, SVGAGI. Trimming took 2 bases from V and 9 from J, leaving 11 bases between them. Data came from immunoSEQ multiplex PCR; TCRdb stores just in-frame clones and leaves some out. The table lists 250,000 to 300,000 clones, roughly 77% of them singletons, with about 3.5% in the top ten. The chain has TRBV6-5 and TRBJ1-6, with D perhaps TRBD1 (5 bases). Material for sequencing was peripheral blood. The source of this sequence is a woman aged 80 or over with acute or convalescent COVID-19. The CDR3 DNA reads TGTGCCAGCAGTTACGGAGACAGTGGTTCACCCCTCCACTTT. Translated: CASSYGDSGSPLHF.